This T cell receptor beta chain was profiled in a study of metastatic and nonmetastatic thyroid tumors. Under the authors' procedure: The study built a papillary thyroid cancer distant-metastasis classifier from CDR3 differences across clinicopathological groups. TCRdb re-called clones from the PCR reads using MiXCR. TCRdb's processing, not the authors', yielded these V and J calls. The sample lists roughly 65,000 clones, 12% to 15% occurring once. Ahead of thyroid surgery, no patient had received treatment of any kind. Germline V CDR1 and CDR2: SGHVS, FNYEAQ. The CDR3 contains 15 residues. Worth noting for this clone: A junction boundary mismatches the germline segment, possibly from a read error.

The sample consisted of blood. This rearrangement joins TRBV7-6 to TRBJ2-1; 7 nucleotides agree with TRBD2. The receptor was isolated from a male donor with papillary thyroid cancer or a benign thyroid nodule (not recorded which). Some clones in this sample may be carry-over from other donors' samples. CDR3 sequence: CASSLASRPGGERFF. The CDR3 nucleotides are TGTGCCAGCAGCTTAGCGAGCAGGCCGGGGGGTGAGCGGTTCTTC. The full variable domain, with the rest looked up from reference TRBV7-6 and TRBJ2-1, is GAGVSQSPRYKVTKRGQDVALRCDPISGHVSLYWYRQALGQGPEFLTYFNYEAQQDKSGLPNDRFSAERPEGSISTLTIQRTEQRDSAMYRCASSLASRPGGERFFGPGTRLTVL.